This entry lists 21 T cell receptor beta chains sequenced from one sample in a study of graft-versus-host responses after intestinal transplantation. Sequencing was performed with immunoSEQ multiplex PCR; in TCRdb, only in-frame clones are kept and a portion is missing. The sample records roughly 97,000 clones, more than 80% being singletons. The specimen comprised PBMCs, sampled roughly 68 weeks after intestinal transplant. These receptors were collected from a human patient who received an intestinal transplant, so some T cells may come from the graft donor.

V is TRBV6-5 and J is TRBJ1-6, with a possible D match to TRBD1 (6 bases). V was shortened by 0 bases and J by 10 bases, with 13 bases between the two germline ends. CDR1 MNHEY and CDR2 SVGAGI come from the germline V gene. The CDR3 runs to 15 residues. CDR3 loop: CASSYSPGQGSPLHF. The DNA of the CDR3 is TGTGCCAGCAGTTACTCGCCAGGGCAGGGGTCACCCCTCCACTTT.

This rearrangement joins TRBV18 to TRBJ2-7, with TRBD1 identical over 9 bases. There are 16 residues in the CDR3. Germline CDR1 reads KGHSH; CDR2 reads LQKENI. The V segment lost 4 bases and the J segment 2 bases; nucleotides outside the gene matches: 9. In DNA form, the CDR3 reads TGTGCCAGCTCACTGCACGCCGGGACAGGGCCCTACGAGCAGTACTTC. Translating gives CASSLHAGTGPYEQYF. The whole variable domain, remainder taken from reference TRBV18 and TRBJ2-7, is NAGVMQNPRHLVRRRGQEARLRCSPMKGHSHVYWYRQLPEEGLKFMVYLQKENIIDESGMPKERFSAEFPKEGPSILRIQQVVRGDSAAYFCASSLHAGTGPYEQYFGPGTRLTVT.

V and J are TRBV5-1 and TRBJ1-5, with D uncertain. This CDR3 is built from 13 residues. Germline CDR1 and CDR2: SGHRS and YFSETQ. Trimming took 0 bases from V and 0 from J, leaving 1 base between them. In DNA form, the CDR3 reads TGCGCCAGCAGCTTGGGTAGCAATCAGCCCCAGCATTTT. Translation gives CASSLGSNQPQHF.

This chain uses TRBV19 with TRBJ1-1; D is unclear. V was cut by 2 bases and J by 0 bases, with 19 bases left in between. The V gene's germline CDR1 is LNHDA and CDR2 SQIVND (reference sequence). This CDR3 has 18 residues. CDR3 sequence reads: CASSILVSAVSMNTEAFF. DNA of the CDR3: TGTGCCAGTAGTATACTGGTTTCGGCAGTAAGTATGAACACTGAAGCTTTCTTT.

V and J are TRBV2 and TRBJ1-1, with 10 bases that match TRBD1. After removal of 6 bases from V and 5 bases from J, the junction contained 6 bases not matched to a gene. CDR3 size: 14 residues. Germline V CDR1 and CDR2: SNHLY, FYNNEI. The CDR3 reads CASRGQGRGTEAFF. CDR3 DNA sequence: TGTGCCAGCAGGGGACAGGGGCGGGGGACTGAAGCTTTCTTT.

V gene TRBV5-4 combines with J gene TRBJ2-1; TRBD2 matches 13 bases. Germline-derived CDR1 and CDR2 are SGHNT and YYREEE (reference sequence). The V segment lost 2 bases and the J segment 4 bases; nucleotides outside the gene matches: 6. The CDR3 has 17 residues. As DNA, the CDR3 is TGTGCCAGCAGCTTCGGGACTAGCGGGGCCCTTTACAATGAGCAGTTCTTC. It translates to CASSFGTSGALYNEQFF.

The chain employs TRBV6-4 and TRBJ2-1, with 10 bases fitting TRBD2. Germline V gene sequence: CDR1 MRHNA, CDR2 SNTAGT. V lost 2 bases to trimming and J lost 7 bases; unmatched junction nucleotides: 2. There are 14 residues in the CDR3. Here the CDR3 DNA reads TGTGCCAGCAGTGACGCTAGCGGGGGTAATGAGCAGTTCTTC. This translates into CASSDASGGNEQFF.

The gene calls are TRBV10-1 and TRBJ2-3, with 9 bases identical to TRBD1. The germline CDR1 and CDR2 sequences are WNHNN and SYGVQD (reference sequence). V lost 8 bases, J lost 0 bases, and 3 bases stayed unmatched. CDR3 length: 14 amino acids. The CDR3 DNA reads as TGCGCCAGCGGACAGGGGTTTAGCACAGATACGCAGTATTTT. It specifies CASGQGFSTDTQYF.

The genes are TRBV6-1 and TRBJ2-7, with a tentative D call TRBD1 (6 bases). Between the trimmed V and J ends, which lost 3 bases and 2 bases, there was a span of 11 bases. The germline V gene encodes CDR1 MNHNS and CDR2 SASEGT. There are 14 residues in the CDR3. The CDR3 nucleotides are TGTGCCAGCAGTGACAGGGGAGTAACCTACGAGCAGTACTTC. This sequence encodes CASSDRGVTYEQYF.

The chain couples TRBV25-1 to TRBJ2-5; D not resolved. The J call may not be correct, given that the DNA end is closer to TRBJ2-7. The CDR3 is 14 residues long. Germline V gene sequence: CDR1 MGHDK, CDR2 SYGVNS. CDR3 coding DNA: TGTGCCAGCAGCCAATTCAACGCGTACTACGAGCAGTACTTC. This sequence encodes CASSQFNAYYEQYF.

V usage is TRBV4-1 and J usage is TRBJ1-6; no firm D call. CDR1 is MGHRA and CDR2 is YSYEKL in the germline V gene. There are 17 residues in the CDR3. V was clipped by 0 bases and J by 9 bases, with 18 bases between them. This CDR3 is CASSQDPASYEGSPLHF. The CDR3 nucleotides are TGCGCCAGCAGCCAAGATCCAGCAAGTTACGAAGGTTCACCCCTCCACTTT.

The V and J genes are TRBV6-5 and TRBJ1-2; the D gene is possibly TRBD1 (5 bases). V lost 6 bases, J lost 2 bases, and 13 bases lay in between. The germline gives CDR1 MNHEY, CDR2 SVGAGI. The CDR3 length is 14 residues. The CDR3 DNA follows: TGTGCCAGCAGCCCCCCGGGGGGGAACTATGGCTACACCTTC. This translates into CASSPPGGNYGYTF.

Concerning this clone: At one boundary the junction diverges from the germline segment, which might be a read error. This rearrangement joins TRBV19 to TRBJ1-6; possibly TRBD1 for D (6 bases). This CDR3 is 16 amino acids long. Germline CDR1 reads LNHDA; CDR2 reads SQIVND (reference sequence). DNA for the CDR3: TGTGCCAGTAGGATAGAACCGGGGGCATCATTTTCACCCCTCCACTTT. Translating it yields CASRIEPGASFSPLHF.

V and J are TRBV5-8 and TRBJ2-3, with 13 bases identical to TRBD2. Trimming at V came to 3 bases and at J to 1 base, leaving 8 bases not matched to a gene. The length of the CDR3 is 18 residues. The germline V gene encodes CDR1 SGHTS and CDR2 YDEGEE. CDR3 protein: CASSSGTSGVYGTDTQYF. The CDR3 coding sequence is TGTGCCAGCAGCTCCGGGACTAGCGGGGTCTATGGCACAGATACGCAGTATTTT.

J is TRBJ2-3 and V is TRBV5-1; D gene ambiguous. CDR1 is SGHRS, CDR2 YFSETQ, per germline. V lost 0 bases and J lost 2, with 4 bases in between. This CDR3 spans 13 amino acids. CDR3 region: CASSLGDTDTQYF. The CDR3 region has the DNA TGCGCCAGCAGCTTGGGCGACACAGATACGCAGTATTTT.

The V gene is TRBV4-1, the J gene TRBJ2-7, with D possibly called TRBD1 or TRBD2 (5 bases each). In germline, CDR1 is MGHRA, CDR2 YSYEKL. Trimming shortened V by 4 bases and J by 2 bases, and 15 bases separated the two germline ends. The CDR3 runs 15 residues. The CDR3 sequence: CASSLLPGTPYEQYF. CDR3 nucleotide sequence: TGCGCCAGCAGCCTCCTACCCGGGACGCCCTACGAGCAGTACTTC.

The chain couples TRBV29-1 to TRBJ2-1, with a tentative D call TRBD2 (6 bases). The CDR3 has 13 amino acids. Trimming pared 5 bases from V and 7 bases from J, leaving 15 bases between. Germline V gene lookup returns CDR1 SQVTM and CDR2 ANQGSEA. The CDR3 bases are TGCAGCGTTCAAAGGTCGGCGGGGAATGAGCAGTTCTTC. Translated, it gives CSVQRSAGNEQFF.

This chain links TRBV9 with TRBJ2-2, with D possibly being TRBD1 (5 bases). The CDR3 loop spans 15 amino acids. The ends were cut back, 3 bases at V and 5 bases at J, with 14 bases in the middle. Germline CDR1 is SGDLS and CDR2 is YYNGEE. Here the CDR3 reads CASSAGPSGTGELFF. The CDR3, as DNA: TGTGCCAGCAGCGCAGGGCCTTCTGGGACCGGGGAGCTGTTTTTT.

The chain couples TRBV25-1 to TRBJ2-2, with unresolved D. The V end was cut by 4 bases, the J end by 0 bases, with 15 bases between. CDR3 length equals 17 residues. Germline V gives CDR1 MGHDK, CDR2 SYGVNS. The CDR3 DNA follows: TGTGCCAGCAGTGCCCTCCTGGGCCTTACGAACACCGGGGAGCTGTTTTTT. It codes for CASSALLGLTNTGELFF.

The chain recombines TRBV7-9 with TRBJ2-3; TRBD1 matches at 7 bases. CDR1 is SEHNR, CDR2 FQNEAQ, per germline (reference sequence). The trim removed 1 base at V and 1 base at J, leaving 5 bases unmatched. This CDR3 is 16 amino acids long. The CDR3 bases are TGTGCCAGCAGCTTAGGATCAGGGGGAGGCACAGATACGCAGTATTTT. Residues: CASSLGSGGGTDTQYF. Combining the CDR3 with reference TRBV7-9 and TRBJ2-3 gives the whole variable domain DTGVSQNPRHKITKRGQNVTFRCDPISEHNRLYWYRQTLGQGPEFLTYFQNEAQLEKSRLLSDRFSAERPKGSFSTLEIQRTEQGDSAMYLCASSLGSGGGTDTQYFGPGTRLTVL.

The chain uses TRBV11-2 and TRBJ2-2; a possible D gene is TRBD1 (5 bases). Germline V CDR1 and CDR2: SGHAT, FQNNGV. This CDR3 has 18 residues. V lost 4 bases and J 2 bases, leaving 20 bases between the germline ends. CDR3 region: CASSYISDRSFNTGELFF. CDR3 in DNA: TGTGCCAGCAGCTACATATCCGACAGATCCTTCAACACCGGGGAGCTGTTTTTT.